This TCR beta chain originates from a study of technical replicates of blood from several donors. This CDR3 region has 16 residues. V lost 2 bases and J lost 6; bases outside the gene matches: 9. Per germline, CDR1 WNHNN and CDR2 SYGVQD (reference sequence). Using immunoSEQ multiplex PCR, the repertoire was profiled, and TCRdb retains in-frame clones only, with some absent. In the table there are over 50,000 clones, roughly 92% of which are singletons. The source of this sequence is a human donor in good health. Some clones in this sample may be carry-over from other donors' samples. Source material: PBMCs. The genes are TRBV10-1 and TRBJ2-2; 7 nucleotides agree with TRBD1. DNA of the CDR3: TGCGCCAGCAGTGAGCCGACAGGGCCCAAGGCCGGGGAGCTGTTTTTT. Translation: CASSEPTGPKAGELFF.